Listed below are T cell receptor beta chains from one sample, sequenced in a study of cytomegalovirus exposure and HLA in healthy donors. Method: immunoSEQ multiplex PCR; TCRdb's copy keeps in-frame clones and lacks some. Here the sample spans 200,000 or so clones, about four fifths being singletons. Sample: PBMCs. The receptor source for this set is a boy younger than 18 in good health and CMV-seronegative. Each CDR3 is given with its conserved first and last residue. Fields, in order: V gene, J gene, D gene, clone size, CDR3 length, CDR3 protein, CDR3 DNA. A D gene is named only where the DNA matches it firmly. Some rows mark clone size as missing; the rest say once, few, many or name a class of expanded clone.

v_gene: TRBV7-9; j_gene: TRBJ2-7; d_gene: .; abundance: .; len: 12; CDR3aa: CSSSPGNSEQYF; CDR3nt: TGTTCCAGCAGCCCCGGGAATAGCGAGCAGTACTTC
v_gene: TRBV5-6; j_gene: TRBJ1-1; d_gene: .; abundance: .; len: 14; CDR3aa: CASSLDRVATEAFF; CDR3nt: TGTGCCAGCAGCTTGGACAGGGTGGCCACTGAAGCTTTCTTT
v_gene: TRBV6-4; j_gene: TRBJ2-3; d_gene: TRBD2; abundance: .; len: 14; CDR3aa: CATSPGLATDTQYF; CDR3nt: TGTGCCACCTCCCCGGGACTAGCGACAGATACGCAGTATTTT
v_gene: TRBV7-9; j_gene: TRBJ2-2; d_gene: .; abundance: .; len: 18; CDR3aa: CSSSLVLASPAGTGELFF; CDR3nt: TGTTCCAGCAGCTTAGTGTTGGCCAGCCCGGCGGGCACCGGGGAGCTGTTTTTT
v_gene: TRBV4-1; j_gene: TRBJ2-1; d_gene: .; abundance: .; len: 12; CDR3aa: CASSQVLNEQFF; CDR3nt: TGCGCCAGCAGCCAAGTACTAAATGAGCAGTTCTTC
v_gene: TRBV5-1; j_gene: TRBJ2-3; d_gene: TRBD2; abundance: .; len: 18; CDR3aa: CASSPELAGIISTDTQYF; CDR3nt: TGCGCCAGCAGCCCAGAGTTAGCGGGGATAATTAGCACAGATACGCAGTATTTT
v_gene: TRBV19; j_gene: TRBJ2-2; d_gene: TRBD1; abundance: .; len: 15; CDR3aa: CASSTRPTGAGELFF; CDR3nt: TGTGCCAGTAGTACCCGACCTACAGGGGCCGGGGAGCTGTTTTTT
v_gene: TRBV5-1; j_gene: TRBJ2-6; d_gene: TRBD2; abundance: .; len: 17; CDR3aa: CASSSYSGGSGANVLTF; CDR3nt: TGCGCCAGCAGCTCCTACTCGGGGGGATCGGGTGCCAACGTCCTGACTTTC
v_gene: TRBV28; j_gene: TRBJ2-5; d_gene: .; abundance: .; len: 14; CDR3aa: CASSFGVTQETQYF; CDR3nt: TGTGCCAGCAGTTTTGGAGTAACCCAAGAGACCCAGTACTTC
v_gene: TRBV9; j_gene: TRBJ2-1; d_gene: TRBD2; abundance: .; len: 15; CDR3aa: CASSPRLAGYNEQFF; CDR3nt: TGTGCCAGCAGCCCCAGACTAGCGGGCTACAATGAGCAGTTCTTC
v_gene: TRBV6-5; j_gene: TRBJ1-2; d_gene: TRBD1; abundance: .; len: 14; CDR3aa: CASRNTGALGGYTF; CDR3nt: TGTGCCAGCAGAAACACAGGGGCCTTGGGGGGCTACACCTTC
v_gene: TRBV14; j_gene: TRBJ2-3; d_gene: .; abundance: .; len: 16; CDR3aa: CASSQTVAAITDTQYF; CDR3nt: TGTGCCAGCAGCCAGACGGTAGCGGCAATCACAGATACGCAGTATTTT
v_gene: TRBV27; j_gene: TRBJ1-1; d_gene: .; abundance: once; len: 16; CDR3aa: CASSLGQVFMNTEAFF; CDR3nt: TGTGCCAGCAGTTTAGGGCAGGTTTTCATGAACACTGAAGCTTTCTTT
v_gene: TRBV7-9; j_gene: TRBJ1-1; d_gene: TRBD1; abundance: .; len: 16; CDR3aa: CSSSPKDRGLDTEAFF; CDR3nt: TGTTCCAGCAGTCCAAAGGACAGGGGGTTGGACACTGAAGCTTTCTTT
v_gene: TRBV6-5; j_gene: TRBJ1-2; d_gene: .; abundance: .; len: 13; CDR3aa: CASRETGFGGYTF; CDR3nt: TGTGCCAGCAGAGAAACAGGGTTCGGCGGCTACACCTTC
v_gene: TRBV10-3; j_gene: TRBJ2-7; d_gene: TRBD2; abundance: .; len: 14; CDR3aa: CAISDGEGIYEQYF; CDR3nt: TGTGCCATCAGTGACGGGGAGGGAATCTACGAGCAGTACTTC
v_gene: TRBV9; j_gene: TRBJ2-7; d_gene: TRBD2; abundance: .; len: 16; CDR3aa: CASSVGPSGRAVEQYF; CDR3nt: TGTGCCAGCAGCGTAGGGCCTAGCGGGAGGGCCGTGGAGCAGTACTTC